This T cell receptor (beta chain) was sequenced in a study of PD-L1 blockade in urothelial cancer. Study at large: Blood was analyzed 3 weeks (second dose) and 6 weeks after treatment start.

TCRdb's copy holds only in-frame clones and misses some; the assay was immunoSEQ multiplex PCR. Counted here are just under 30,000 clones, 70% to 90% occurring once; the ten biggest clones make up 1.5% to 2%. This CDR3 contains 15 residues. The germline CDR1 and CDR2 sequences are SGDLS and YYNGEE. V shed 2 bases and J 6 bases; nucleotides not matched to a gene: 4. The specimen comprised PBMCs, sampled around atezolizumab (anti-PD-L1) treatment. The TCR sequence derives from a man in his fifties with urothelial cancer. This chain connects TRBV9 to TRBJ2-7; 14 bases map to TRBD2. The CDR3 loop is CASSVTSGGAAEQYF. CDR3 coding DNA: TGTGCCAGCAGCGTGACTAGCGGGGGGGCAGCCGAGCAGTACTTC.